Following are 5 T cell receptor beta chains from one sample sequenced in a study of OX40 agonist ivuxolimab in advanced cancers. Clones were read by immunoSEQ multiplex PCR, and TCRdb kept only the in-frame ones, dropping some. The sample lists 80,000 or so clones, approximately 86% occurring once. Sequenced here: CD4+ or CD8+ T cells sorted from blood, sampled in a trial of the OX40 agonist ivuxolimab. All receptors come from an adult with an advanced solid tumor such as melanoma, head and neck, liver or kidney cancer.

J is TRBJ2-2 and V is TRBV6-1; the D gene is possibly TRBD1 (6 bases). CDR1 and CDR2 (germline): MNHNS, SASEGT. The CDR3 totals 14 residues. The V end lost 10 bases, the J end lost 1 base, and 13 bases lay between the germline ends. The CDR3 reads CATCKDRNTGELFF. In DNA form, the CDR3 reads TGTGCCACCTGTAAGGACAGGAACACCGGGGAGCTGTTTTTT.

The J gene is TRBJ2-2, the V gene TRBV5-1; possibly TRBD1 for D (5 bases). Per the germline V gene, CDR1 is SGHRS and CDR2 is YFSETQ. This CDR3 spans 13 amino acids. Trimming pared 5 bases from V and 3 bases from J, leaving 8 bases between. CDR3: CASSSGYTGELFF. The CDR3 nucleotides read TGCGCCAGCAGTTCAGGGTACACCGGGGAGCTGTTTTTT.

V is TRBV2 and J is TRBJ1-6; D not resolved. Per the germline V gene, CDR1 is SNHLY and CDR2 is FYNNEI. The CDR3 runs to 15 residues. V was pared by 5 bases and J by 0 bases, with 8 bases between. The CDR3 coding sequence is TGTGCCAGCAGTAGTACGAGCTCCTATAATTCACCCCTCCACTTT. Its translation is CASSSTSSYNSPLHF.

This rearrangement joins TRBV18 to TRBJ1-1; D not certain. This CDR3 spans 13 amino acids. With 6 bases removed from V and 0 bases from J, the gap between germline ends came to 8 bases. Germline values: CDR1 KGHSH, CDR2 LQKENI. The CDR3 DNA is TGTGCCAGCTCCCGAGATTTGAACACTGAAGCTTTCTTT. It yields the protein CASSRDLNTEAFF.

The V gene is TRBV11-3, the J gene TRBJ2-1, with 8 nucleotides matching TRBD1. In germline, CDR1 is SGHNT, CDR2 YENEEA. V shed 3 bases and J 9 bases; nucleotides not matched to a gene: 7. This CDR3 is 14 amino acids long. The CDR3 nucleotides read TGTGCCAGCAGCTTGCAGGGGGCCGCCGGTGAGCAGTTCTTC. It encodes CASSLQGAAGEQFF.